This T cell receptor beta chain is drawn from a study of blood T cell repertoires in COVID-19. Looking at the study overall: Samples taken during acute and convalescent COVID-19 were collected in the United States, Italy and Spain. The analysed material was cDNA or gDNA that came from T cells, B-cell-depleted T cells, or PBMCs.

Original data processing: Cell counts per sample came from amplifying reference gene primers. Measured with immunoSEQ multiplex PCR; TCRdb has only the in-frame clones, and not every one. D and trimming come from the DNA, and the V and J calls and clone size come from that table. The sample lists roughly 39,000 clones, approximately 91% seen once, with 4.5% to 7% in the top ten. The V segment lost 3 bases and the J segment 0 bases; nucleotides outside the gene matches: 6. Per germline, CDR1 SGHVS and CDR2 FNYEAQ. CDR3 length: 18 residues. Specimen: peripheral blood. The receptor was isolated from a human donor in a cohort sampled during active COVID-19. The chain uses TRBV7-6 and TRBJ2-3, with TRBD2 identical over 13 bases. DNA for the CDR3: TGTGCCAGCAGCTTGGGGACTAGCGGGATAACTAGCACAGATACGCAGTATTTT. Translated, it gives CASSLGTSGITSTDTQYF.